A selection of T cell receptor beta chains follows, all from one sample in a study of blood T cell repertoires in COVID-19. Assay: immunoSEQ multiplex PCR; the TCRdb copy retains only in-frame clones and omits some. The sample gives under 200,000 clones, approximately 85% of which show up once; 9.8% is in the top ten. Sequencing was done on a sample of peripheral blood. The receptors originated from a woman older than 75 with acute or convalescent COVID-19. The CDR3 runs from the conserved cysteine through the conserved F or W. A D gene is named only where the DNA matches it firmly. The size entry is marked missing in some rows and otherwise reads once, few, many or a size class.

J gene | clone size | D gene | V gene | CDR3 protein | CDR3 DNA
TRBJ2-7 | - | TRBD2 | TRBV5-1 | CASSSRPLREGGPRSSYEQYF | TGCGCCAGCAGCTCCAGACCCCTCCGGGAGGGAGGGCCAAGGAGCTCCTACGAGCAGTACTTC
TRBJ2-1 | - | TRBD2 | TRBV3-1/TRBV3-2 | CASSQDARAGNEQFF | TGTGCCAGCAGCCAAGATGCTCGAGCGGGGAATGAGCAGTTCTTC
TRBJ1-5 | - | - | TRBV3-1/TRBV3-2 | CASSQSRGPQHF | TGTGCCAGCAGCCAATCCCGGGGGCCCCAGCATTTT
TRBJ1-1 | - | - | TRBV5-4 | CASSLEVSSATEAFF | TGTGCCAGCAGCTTGGAAGTTTCCAGCGCCACTGAAGCTTTCTTT
TRBJ1-2 | - | - | TRBV5-5 | CASSQRGGYTF | TGTGCCAGCAGCCAGCGGGGGGGCTACACCTTC
TRBJ1-1 | - | - | TRBV3-1/TRBV3-2 | CASRGGMGTEAFF | TGTGCCAGCAGGGGGGGGATGGGAACTGAAGCTTTCTTT
TRBJ1-2 | - | - | TRBV3-1/TRBV3-2 | CASSHLGDNYGYTF | TGTGCCAGCAGCCACCTAGGGGATAACTATGGCTACACCTTC
TRBJ2-7 | - | TRBD1 | TRBV6-2/TRBV6-3 | CASSPAGQGLGEQYF | TGTGCCAGCAGCCCCGCTGGACAGGGGCTGGGGGAGCAGTACTTC
TRBJ1-3 | - | TRBD1 | TRBV19 | CASSPGRTGGTIYF | TGTGCCAGTAGCCCAGGGCGGACAGGAGGGACCATATATTTT
TRBJ2-2 | - | - | TRBV7-2 | CASSLEGARTGELFF | TGTGCCAGCAGCTTGGAGGGGGCGCGCACCGGGGAGCTGTTTTTT
TRBJ1-5 | once | TRBD1 | TRBV10-3 | CAISAGTGGGGQPQHF | TGTGCCATCAGCGCCGGGACAGGGGGAGGGGGGCAGCCCCAGCATTTT
TRBJ1-3 | - | - | TRBV28 | CASTQGQGGNTIYF | TGTGCCAGCACCCAGGGGCAAGGTGGAAACACCATATATTTT
TRBJ2-1 | - | - | TRBV7-3 | CASSLSRVNNEQFF | TGTGCCAGCAGCTTAAGCCGGGTCAACAATGAGCAGTTCTTC
TRBJ1-5 | - | TRBD1 | TRBV27 | CASSSLMGGQGRNQPQHF | TGTGCCAGCAGTTCCCTGATGGGAGGACAGGGGAGGAATCAGCCCCAGCATTTT
TRBJ2-4 | once | TRBD2 | TRBV10-3 | CAISESVGGEAKNIQYF | TGTGCCATCAGTGAGTCTGTGGGAGGGGAGGCCAAAAACATTCAGTACTTC
TRBJ1-1 | - | - | TRBV9 | CASSPHGGTEAFF | TGTGCCAGCAGCCCCCACGGGGGGACTGAAGCTTTCTTT
TRBJ2-7 | few | TRBD2 | TRBV4-1 | CASSRFSSGVSYEQYF | TGCGCCAGCAGCCGCTTCTCTAGCGGGGTCTCCTACGAGCAGTACTTC
TRBJ1-2 | - | - | TRBV5-5 | CASSFEVQRGYTF | TGTGCCAGCAGCTTTGAAGTCCAGCGTGGCTACACCTTC
TRBJ1-2 | once | - | TRBV24-1 | CATSPGSARGYGYTF | TGTGCCACCAGCCCCGGGTCAGCCCGGGGCTATGGCTACACCTTC
TRBJ2-2 | - | TRBD1 | TRBV6-5 | CASSYDRGAGELFF | TGTGCCAGCAGTTACGACAGGGGAGCCGGGGAGCTGTTTTTT
TRBJ1-4 | - | - | TRBV30 | CAWSRFQATTTKLFF | TGTGCCTGGAGTAGGTTTCAGGCTACGACTACAAAACTGTTTTTT
TRBJ2-1 | - | - | TRBV12-5 | CASGLNGGPEQFF | TGTGCTAGTGGTTTGAATGGAGGGCCGGAGCAGTTCTTC